The next 21 T cell receptor beta chains were all read from a single sample in a study of shared clonotypes between healthy human individuals. This table comes from immunoSEQ multiplex PCR, and its TCRdb copy is limited to in-frame clones, with some not included. The table has under 1,900,000 clones, less than 99% seen once; the top ten hold over 0.3%. The specimen sequenced was naive CD4+ T cells sorted from blood. The sample's subset: CD45RA+ positively selected. The receptors derive from a man aged 25 to 45 in good health.

V gene TRBV29-1 combines with J gene TRBJ2-7; a weak D match, TRBD1 (6 bases). CDR1 and CDR2 from the germline V gene are SQVTM and ANQGSEA. The CDR3 totals 11 residues. Trimming took off 7 bases at V and 7 bases at J, with 14 bases between the two ends. CDR3 DNA sequence: TGCAGCGGACACACAGGGCAAGAGCAGTACTTC. It codes for CSGHTGQEQYF.

This clone appeared a single time. The V gene is TRBV5-1, the J gene TRBJ2-1; D is undetermined. Trimming shortened V by 5 bases and J by 10 bases, and 16 bases separated the two germline ends. This CDR3 has 13 amino acids. Per germline, CDR1 SGHRS and CDR2 YFSETQ. The CDR3 DNA reads as TGCGCCAGCAGTGCCGGGTTGAAGGAAGAGCAGTTCTTC. Translation gives CASSAGLKEEQFF.

The gene calls are TRBV10-1 and TRBJ1-1; D is unclear. Per the germline V gene, CDR1 is WNHNN and CDR2 is SYGVQD (reference sequence). Trimming shortened V by 6 bases and J by 1 base, and 9 bases separated the two germline ends. This CDR3 has 13 amino acids. In DNA form, the CDR3 reads TGCGCCAGCAGCCCCGTTTGGAACACTGAAGCTTTCTTT. It specifies CASSPVWNTEAFF.

This clone was seen once. V gene TRBV28 combines with J gene TRBJ2-7; possible D gene TRBD1, 5 bases. The CDR3 covers 14 residues. Germline V lookup: CDR1 MDHEN, CDR2 SYDVKM. Trimming stripped 3 bases from V and 1 base from J, with 10 bases between. Here the CDR3 reads CASSFQGGSYEQYF. DNA of the CDR3: TGTGCCAGCAGTTTCCAGGGTGGTTCCTACGAGCAGTACTTC. Filled out from reference TRBV28 and TRBJ2-7, the complete variable domain reads DVKVTQSSRYLVKRTGEKVFLECVQDMDHENMFWYRQDPGLGLRLIYFSYDVKMKEKGDIPEGYSVSREKKERFSLILESASTNQTSMYLCASSFQGGSYEQYFGPGTRLTVT.

J is TRBJ2-1 and V is TRBV5-1; 7 bases are a match to TRBD1. The V gene end was trimmed by 4 bases and the J gene end by 2 bases; junction bases not matched to a gene: 9. The germline gives CDR1 SGHRS, CDR2 YFSETQ. The CDR3 is 16 residues long. CDR3 in DNA: TGCGCCAGCAGCAGACGGACAGGAGTAACCTACAATGAGCAGTTCTTC. As protein: CASSRRTGVTYNEQFF.

The CDR3 region has the DNA TGTGCCAGCACCCTACTCTTGGAGCAGTACTTC. Protein product: CASTLLLEQYF. The chain joins TRBV2 to TRBJ2-7; D gene uncertain. The V end was cut by 7 bases, the J end by 7 bases, with 11 bases between. The CDR3 contains 11 residues. CDR1 is SNHLY and CDR2 is FYNNEI in the germline V gene.

The chain employs TRBV21-1 and TRBJ2-1. TRBV21-1 is deemed a pseudogene. The CDR3 is made up of 13 amino acids. The CDR3 DNA sequence: TGTGCCAGCAGCGAGACCAGCTTCGATGAGCAGTTCTTC. Amino acid sequence: CASSETSFDEQFF.

Turning to this clone: Other nucleotide sequences in the sample specify the same CDR3. The chain recombines TRBV5-4 with TRBJ2-1, with D possibly TRBD1 on 5 matching bases. V was clipped by 0 bases and J by 2 bases, with 12 bases between them. Germline V gene data show CDR1 as SGHNT and CDR2 as YYREEE (reference sequence). The CDR3 consists of 16 residues. This CDR3 reads CASSLGGPRTYNEQFF. The CDR3, as DNA: TGTGCCAGCAGCTTGGGGGGCCCCCGGACCTACAATGAGCAGTTCTTC.

The V gene is TRBV6-6, the J gene TRBJ1-2; D unresolved. Germline CDR1 reads MNHNY; CDR2 reads SVGAGI (reference sequence). The CDR3 has 14 residues. V dropped 5 bases and J dropped 3 bases, with 13 bases sitting between them. The CDR3 sequence: CASSPFLADYGYTF. The CDR3 DNA sequence: TGTGCCAGCAGTCCCTTCCTCGCTGACTATGGCTACACCTTC.

This rearrangement joins TRBV4-3 to TRBJ2-7; 7 nucleotides agree with TRBD2. J lost 3 bases, V lost 2 bases, and 7 bases had no gene match. The CDR3 contains 15 residues. Germline loops: CDR1 LGHNA, CDR2 YSLEER. In DNA form, the CDR3 reads TGCGCCAGCAGCCAACGGGCGGGAGCGCGCTACGAGCAGTACTTC. Amino acids: CASSQRAGARYEQYF.

The gene calls are TRBV7-9 and TRBJ1-5; TRBD1 might be the D (6 bases). The germline CDR1 and CDR2 sequences are SEHNR and FQNEAQ (reference sequence). The germline V and J ends were trimmed by 4 bases and 2 bases, with 12 bases remaining between them. This CDR3 comprises 15 residues. The CDR3 DNA reads TGTGCCAGCAGCTCCACAGGGAATGGCAATCAGCCCCAGCATTTT. Translation: CASSSTGNGNQPQHF.

The CDR3 here is CATNKGSGVDTQYF. CDR3 coding DNA: TGTGCCACCAACAAGGGGTCGGGGGTGGATACGCAGTATTTT. The V call is TRBV15, the J call TRBJ2-3, with a tentative D call TRBD2 (6 bases). The V gene lost 7 bases and the J gene lost 6 bases, with 17 bases spanning the gap. Germline V gives CDR1 LNHNV, CDR2 YYDKDF (reference sequence). The CDR3 has 14 residues.

The gene calls are TRBV7-8 and TRBJ2-1; 11 nucleotides align to TRBD2. The CDR3 covers 15 residues. Germline V gives CDR1 SGHVS, CDR2 FQNEAQ. V gave up 5 bases and J gave up 6 bases; unmatched junction bases: 6. This chain's CDR3 is CASSLLAGVPNEQFF. In nucleotides, the CDR3 is TGTGCCAGCAGCCTACTAGCGGGAGTACCCAATGAGCAGTTCTTC.

The chain is built from TRBV11-3 and TRBJ2-3, with 7 bases matching TRBD2. Germline assignment: CDR1 SGHNT and CDR2 YENEEA. The trim removed 5 bases at V and 6 bases at J, leaving 5 bases unmatched. CDR3 length: 13 amino acids. The CDR3 bases are TGTGCCAGCAGCCCAGACGGGGGGGATACGCAGTATTTT. Translating it yields CASSPDGGDTQYF.

The J gene is TRBJ2-1, the V gene TRBV6-5; D not resolved. V was pared by 8 bases and J by 7 bases, with 21 bases between. The CDR3 covers 15 residues. Per germline, CDR1 MNHEY and CDR2 SVGAGI. CDR3 amino acids: CASRVLRTSSNEQFF. In DNA, the CDR3 is TGTGCCAGCCGAGTTCTTAGGACGTCTAGTAATGAGCAGTTCTTC.

CDR3 amino acids: CANPHYQGTDTQYF. The CDR3 coding sequence is TGCGCCAACCCTCATTATCAAGGGACGGATACGCAGTATTTT. This rearrangement joins TRBV5-1 to TRBJ2-3, with D tentatively TRBD1 or TRBD2 (5 bases each). There are 14 residues in the CDR3. Trimming left V 9 bases short and J 6 bases short, with 20 bases between. Germline loops: CDR1 SGHRS, CDR2 YFSETQ.

The chain uses TRBV5-4 and TRBJ2-1; the match to TRBD1 covers 11 bases. The V and J ends lost 5 bases and 0 bases, in that order; junction bases with no gene match: 4. CDR3 length: 16 amino acids. The germline V gene encodes CDR1 SGHNT and CDR2 YYREEE (reference sequence). The DNA of the CDR3 is TGTGCCAGCAGTAGGGGACAGGGGGGCTCCTACAATGAGCAGTTCTTC. Protein sequence: CASSRGQGGSYNEQFF.

The chain is built from TRBV23-1 and TRBJ1-5; no reliable D call. TRBV23-1 is known as an ORF, though its function is uncertain. This CDR3 region has 23 residues. Trimming shortened V by 0 bases and J by 2 bases, and 32 bases separated the two germline ends. The chain's CDR3 is CASSQSRPTPRVFKIFGNQPQHF. CDR3 coding DNA: TGCGCCAGCAGTCAATCGCGCCCCACCCCTCGGGTTTTTAAAATATTTGGCAATCAGCCCCAGCATTTT.

This clone appeared a single time. One end of the junction is discordant with germline, which a read error may explain. The chain carries TRBV7-7 and TRBJ2-3; D assignment may be TRBD1 or TRBD2 (5 bases each). Germline values: CDR1 SSHAT, CDR2 FNYEAQ (reference sequence). There are 15 residues in the CDR3. In nucleotides, the CDR3 is TGTGCTAGCAGCTTAGGGGACCCGCAACACGGTACGCAGTATTTT. It encodes CASSLGDPQHGTQYF.

Only one count was recorded for this clone. This chain connects TRBV18 to TRBJ1-2, with 8 bases lining up with TRBD1. The CDR3 is made up of 15 amino acids. Per germline, CDR1 KGHSH and CDR2 LQKENI. V gave up 3 bases and J gave up 9 bases; unmatched junction bases: 12. This CDR3 is CASSPRTGIAVSYTF. In nucleotides, the CDR3 is TGTGCCAGCTCACCCCGGACAGGGATCGCGGTTAGCTACACCTTC.

This rearrangement joins TRBV18 to TRBJ2-5; 9 nucleotides match TRBD1. The CDR3 spans 17 residues. V shed 4 bases, J shed 4 bases, and the junction held 13 bases outside the gene matches. Germline V gene data show CDR1 as KGHSH and CDR2 as LQKENI. The DNA for the CDR3 is TGTGCCAGCTCACTTCAACCGGGACAGGGTAGTTTAGAGACCCAGTACTTC. This codes for CASSLQPGQGSLETQYF.